This T cell receptor beta chain was recovered during a study of CD8 T cells in Susac syndrome. After extraction with the RNeasy kit, 0.5 to 1 ug of the RNA was reverse transcribed using random hexamers. TCRdb re-derived calls from the immunoSEQ multiplex PCR reads in MiXCR, one entry per CDR3 protein. Of about 150,000 distinct CDR3 sequences in the sample, 94% are singletons; the top ten hold roughly 0.19%. The CDR3 runs to 15 residues. Germline V gene lookup returns CDR1 DFQATT and CDR2 SNEGSKA (reference sequence). V was trimmed by 1 base and J by 0 bases, leaving 12 bases between them. CD8+ and CD4+ T cells from blood underwent TCR beta sequencing, which was carried out in a high-throughput format. TEMRA cells were FACS-enriched, with CD8+ and CD4+ T cells isolated negatively.

This TCR came from a human donor with multiple sclerosis. Sequencing was performed on CD8+ T cells from PBMCs. The J gene is TRBJ2-5, the V gene TRBV20-1; D unresolved. The CDR3 coding sequence is TGCAGTGCTAGAGTCCTCGGCAGGTACCAAGAGACCCAGTACTTC. This sequence encodes CSARVLGRYQETQYF.